One TCR beta chain is described in this entry. Its antigen is unidentified. CTLA-4 blockade with ipilimumab, together with focal radiation, was given to patients with chemo-refractory metastatic non-small-cell lung cancer. Germline CDR1 and CDR2: SNHLY and FYNNEI. Trimming shortened V by 5 bases and J by 9 bases, and 14 bases separated the two germline ends. The CDR3 extends over 12 amino acids. This specimen comes from a study of radiotherapy plus CTLA-4 blockade in lung cancer. About the study: Objective responses occurred in around 18% of patients; around 30% had disease control. Overall study results and limits: Some TCR clones had been derived from tumors. These clones expanded in peripheral blood after radiotherapy plus ipilimumab.

Sequencing was performed with immunoSEQ multiplex PCR; in TCRdb, only in-frame clones are kept and a portion is missing. This table has fewer than 100,000 clones, around 80% appearing once. The chain has TRBV2 and TRBJ2-7, with D tentatively TRBD1 (6 bases). This sample comprised peripheral blood, obtained from a patient treated with radiotherapy plus ipilimumab. This clonotype was sampled from a human donor with non-small cell lung cancer who had stable disease on radiotherapy plus ipilimumab. The CDR3 loop is CASSLNRDRQYF. The CDR3 DNA follows: TGTGCCAGCAGTCTCAACAGGGACCGGCAGTACTTC.